What follows are 31 T cell receptor beta chains derived from one specimen sequenced in a study of blood T cell repertoires in COVID-19. Measured with immunoSEQ multiplex PCR; TCRdb has only the in-frame clones, and not every one. The sample lists about 240,000 clones; roughly 80% were seen once. Sequenced material: peripheral blood. These receptors were collected from an older woman with active or convalescent COVID-19.

This sequence joins TRBV29-1 and TRBJ1-1; D possibly corresponds to TRBD1 (5 bases). The germline V gene encodes CDR1 SQVTM and CDR2 ANQGSEA. The length of the CDR3 is 10 residues. The V and J ends lost 4 bases and 7 bases respectively, with 7 bases between them. The CDR3 sequence: CSVGRGEAFF. The CDR3 region has the DNA TGCAGCGTTGGAAGGGGTGAAGCTTTCTTT. The variable domain in full, completed from reference TRBV29-1 and TRBJ1-1, reads SAVISQKPSRDICQRGTSLTIQCQVDSQVTMMFWYRQQPGQSLTLIATANQGSEATYESGFVIDKFPISRPNLTFSTLTVSNMSPEDSSIYLCSVGRGEAFFGQGTRLTVV.

The chain recombines TRBV28 with TRBJ2-5; TRBD1 agrees at 7 bases. The CDR3 is made up of 14 amino acids. Germline V gene lookup returns CDR1 MDHEN and CDR2 SYDVKM. The V and J ends lost 6 bases and 7 bases, in that order; junction bases with no gene match: 11. CDR3 DNA: TGTGCCAGCAGCACCGGGACAGCTCGCGGGACCCAGTACTTC. It is translated as CASSTGTARGTQYF.

The V gene is TRBV5-8, the J gene TRBJ1-5; 9 bases match TRBD1. With 4 bases clipped from V and 3 bases from J, the junction kept 5 bases outside the gene matches. The CDR3 is 15 amino acids. Germline CDR1 reads SGHTS; CDR2 reads YDEGEE. In DNA, the CDR3 is TGTGCCAGCAGCACAGGGGGCCACCCCAATCAGCCCCAGCATTTT. As protein: CASSTGGHPNQPQHF.

This chain joins TRBV7-3 and TRBJ1-1; D not certain. V was pared by 6 bases and J by 2 bases, with 10 bases between. The germline V gene has CDR1 SGHTA and CDR2 FQGTGA. The CDR3 extends over 13 amino acids. CDR3 nucleotides: TGTGCCAGCAGGGCAGGCCGCAACACTGAAGCTTTCTTT. This gives the protein CASRAGRNTEAFF. Together with reference TRBV7-3 and TRBJ1-1, the CDR3 gives the full variable domain: GAGVSQTPSNKVTEKGKYVELRCDPISGHTALYWYRQSLGQGPEFLIYFQGTGAADDSGLPNDRFFAVRPEGSVSTLKIQRTERGDSAVYLCASRAGRNTEAFFGQGTRLTVV.

V usage is TRBV18 and J usage is TRBJ2-1; D uncertain. V dropped 2 bases and J dropped 3 bases, with 11 bases sitting between them. This CDR3 spans 15 amino acids. Germline V gene sequence: CDR1 KGHSH, CDR2 LQKENI. CDR3 nucleotides: TGTGCCAGCTCACCAAACCCCGCGGACTACAATGAGCAGTTCTTC. Protein sequence: CASSPNPADYNEQFF.

This clone was observed once. The chain joins TRBV4-3 to TRBJ2-6; 9 nucleotides match TRBD1. Per germline, CDR1 LGHNA and CDR2 YSLEER. The ends lost 0 bases at V and 0 bases at J; junction bases unmatched: 6. This CDR3 has 19 amino acids. CDR3 residues: CASSQDRTGAFSGANVLTF. DNA of the CDR3: TGCGCCAGCAGCCAAGACCGGACAGGGGCGTTCTCTGGGGCCAACGTCCTGACTTTC.

J is TRBJ2-5 and V is TRBV7-2; tentatively, D is TRBD2 (7 bases). CDR1 and CDR2 from the germline V gene are SGHTA and FQGNSA. V was shortened by 2 bases and J by 5 bases, with 15 bases between the two germline ends. The CDR3 consists of 15 residues. The CDR3 spells CASSLSAGEGETQYF. The DNA for the CDR3 is TGTGCCAGCAGCTTATCCGCAGGGGAGGGGGAGACCCAGTACTTC.

This chain uses TRBV12-5 with TRBJ2-3, with 8 bases lining up with TRBD1. Germline trimming cut 5 bases from V and 1 base from J; bases unmatched to any gene: 8. From germline, CDR1 is LGHNT and CDR2 FRNRAP. The CDR3 totals 16 residues. CDR3 protein: CASGQGPGQGTDTQYF. CDR3 bases: TGTGCTAGTGGTCAGGGACCGGGACAGGGCACAGATACGCAGTATTTT.

The chain has TRBV5-1 and TRBJ2-7; 9 bases line up with TRBD1. CDR1 SGHRS and CDR2 YFSETQ come from the germline V gene. This CDR3 has 14 residues. V gave up 2 bases and J gave up 3 bases; unmatched junction bases: 3. CDR3: CASSFGTGLYEQYF. The CDR3 nucleotides are TGCGCCAGCAGCTTCGGGACAGGGCTCTACGAGCAGTACTTC.

This clone occurred once. In DNA form, the CDR3 reads TGTGCCAGCAGTTTATCATTTAGCGGGGGGGCCACAAACTACAATGAGCAGTTCTTC. This translates into CASSLSFSGGATNYNEQFF. The V gene is TRBV27, the J gene TRBJ2-1; TRBD2 matches at 11 bases. Per germline, CDR1 MNHEY and CDR2 SMNVEV (reference sequence). CDR3 length: 19 residues. Germline trimming cut 0 bases from V and 3 bases from J; bases unmatched to any gene: 10.

This clone was counted once. Other DNA sequences of this sample code for an identical CDR3. V usage is TRBV7-9 and J usage is TRBJ2-1; 16 bases map to TRBD2. Germline V gives CDR1 SEHNR, CDR2 FQNEAQ (reference sequence). Trimming at V came to 0 bases and at J to 7 bases, leaving 6 bases not matched to a gene. This CDR3 has 18 amino acids. The CDR3 bases are TGTGCCAGCAGCTTAGCAGGGACTAGCGGGGGGGCGTCGAATGAGCAGTTCTTC. Its translation is CASSLAGTSGGASNEQFF.

The V call is TRBV7-9, the J call TRBJ1-6; TRBD1 is a possible D gene (5 bases). This CDR3 comprises 17 residues. The germline V gene encodes CDR1 SEHNR and CDR2 FQNEAQ (reference sequence). V was trimmed by 2 bases and J by 7 bases, leaving 18 bases between them. The CDR3 coding sequence is TGTGCCAGCAGCTTAAGCCCGACAGAAGATTCGAATTCACCCCTCCACTTT. Amino acid sequence: CASSLSPTEDSNSPLHF. The whole variable domain, remainder taken from reference TRBV7-9 and TRBJ1-6, is DTGVSQNPRHKITKRGQNVTFRCDPISEHNRLYWYRQTLGQGPEFLTYFQNEAQLEKSRLLSDRFSAERPKGSFSTLEIQRTEQGDSAMYLCASSLSPTEDSNSPLHFGNGTRLTVT.

The J gene is TRBJ1-5, the V gene TRBV19, with 9 bases lining up with TRBD1. CDR3 size: 16 residues. From germline, CDR1 is LNHDA and CDR2 SQIVND (reference sequence). Unmatched junction bases numbered 10, after V lost 6 bases and J lost 4 bases. The CDR3 reads CASRDRGPSPNQPQHF. The DNA for the CDR3 is TGTGCCAGTAGGGACAGGGGCCCCTCACCAAATCAGCCCCAGCATTTT.

The V call is TRBV5-1, the J call TRBJ2-3, with TRBD2 matching 7 bases. CDR3 length equals 15 residues. Germline V gives CDR1 SGHRS, CDR2 YFSETQ. J lost 1 base, V lost 4 bases, and 6 bases had no gene match. CDR3 sequence: CASSPRAGGTDTQYF. CDR3 DNA: TGCGCCAGCAGCCCGCGGGCGGGGGGCACAGATACGCAGTATTTT.

With respect to this clone: Because it lacks the conserved phenylalanine or tryptophan at the end, this CDR3 is likely a read error. It is unclear where the CDR3 begins or ends on the DNA, so no DNA is shown, and the CDR3 is as TCRdb lists it. The chain joins TRBV5-6 to TRBJ2-7; TRBD2, the table's D call, lacks a check against the DNA. Germline CDR1 reads SGHDT; CDR2 reads YYEEEE. The length of the CDR3 is 12 amino acids, counting both ends. This CDR3 is CASSLYPRGESM.

V gene TRBV5-4 combines with J gene TRBJ2-1, with TRBD2 identical over 14 bases. V lost 4 bases, J lost 8 bases, and 8 bases stayed unmatched. The germline CDR1 and CDR2 sequences are SGHNT and YYREEE (reference sequence). The CDR3 runs 16 residues. CDR3 nucleotides: TGTGCCAGCAGCGGAACCGGGACTAGCGGGGGTTATGAGCAGTTCTTC. Protein sequence: CASSGTGTSGGYEQFF.

The chain has TRBV6-2 or TRBV6-3 and TRBJ2-7; no firm D call. The V end lost 5 bases, the J end lost 0 bases, and 17 bases lay between the germline ends. The germline V gene has CDR1 MNHEY and CDR2 SVGEGT. The CDR3 has 16 amino acids. The CDR3 sequence: CASSPTVLLNSYEQYF. The CDR3, as DNA: TGTGCCAGCAGTCCAACAGTCCTTCTCAACTCCTACGAGCAGTACTTC.

This chain joins TRBV19 and TRBJ1-2; 8 bases line up with TRBD1. The CDR3 spans 17 residues. V shed 4 bases, J shed 2 bases, and the junction held 12 bases outside the gene matches. CDR1 and CDR2 from the germline V gene are LNHDA and SQIVND (reference sequence). The CDR3 nucleotides read TGTGCCAGTAGTACCACCCCTGGACAGGGACCGAACTATGGCTACACCTTC. Protein: CASSTTPGQGPNYGYTF. The whole variable domain, filled in from reference TRBV19 and TRBJ1-2, reads DGGITQSPKYLFRKEGQNVTLSCEQNLNHDAMYWYRQDPGQGLRLIYYSQIVNDFQKGDIAEGYSVSREKKESFPLTVTSAQKNPTAFYLCASSTTPGQGPNYGYTFGSGTRLTVV.

This clone was picked up a small number of times. V is TRBV5-6 and J is TRBJ1-1; the match to TRBD1 covers 7 bases. The CDR3 length is 15 residues. V lost 4 bases to trimming and J lost 0 bases; unmatched junction nucleotides: 6. Germline CDR1 reads SGHDT; CDR2 reads YYEEEE. CDR3 DNA: TGTGCCAGCAGCCGGGGACAGCTCATGAACACTGAAGCTTTCTTT. It codes for CASSRGQLMNTEAFF.

The J gene is TRBJ2-3, the V gene TRBV7-9, with 7 bases that match TRBD1. Germline V gene data show CDR1 as SEHNR and CDR2 as FQNEAQ (reference sequence). The CDR3 consists of 15 residues. V dropped 5 bases and J dropped 2; count of bases not matched to a gene: 7. In nucleotides, the CDR3 is TGTGCCAGCAGCCCAAGAGGACAGGTCACAGATACGCAGTATTTT. Its protein product is CASSPRGQVTDTQYF.

The chain links TRBV4-3 to TRBJ2-5, with 16 bases that match TRBD2. CDR3 length equals 20 residues. Per germline, CDR1 LGHNA and CDR2 YSLEER. The trim removed 2 bases at V and 5 bases at J, leaving 14 bases unmatched. The CDR3 DNA sequence: TGCGCCAGCAGCCAACCTGAGGGGACTAGCGGGGGGGCGGCTGGGGAGACCCAGTACTTC. It codes for CASSQPEGTSGGAAGETQYF.

As to this clone: Other nucleotide sequences in the sample specify the same CDR3. The chain has TRBV29-1 and TRBJ1-2; D is possibly TRBD1 (5 bases). Germline V gene sequence: CDR1 SQVTM, CDR2 ANQGSEA. V lost 6 bases, J lost 5 bases, and 10 bases lay in between. The CDR3 contains 11 residues. CDR3 residues: CSVYGGYGYTF. The CDR3 nucleotides read TGCAGCGTCTACGGGGGGTATGGCTACACCTTC.

This chain connects TRBV18 to TRBJ1-5; a possible D gene is TRBD1 (5 bases). Germline V lookup: CDR1 KGHSH, CDR2 LQKENI. The germline V and J ends were trimmed by 6 bases and 0 bases, with 15 bases remaining between them. The CDR3 contains 16 residues. CDR3 nucleotide sequence: TGTGCCAGCTCGCCTTTGGCGGGGGATAGCAATCAGCCCCAGCATTTT. Its protein is CASSPLAGDSNQPQHF.

The chain couples TRBV9 to TRBJ1-4; maybe TRBD1 (6 bases). The CDR3 consists of 16 residues. The germline V and J ends were trimmed by 0 bases and 4 bases, with 13 bases remaining between them. Germline assignment: CDR1 SGDLS and CDR2 YYNGEE. The CDR3 loop reads CASSVGQAAGNEKLFF. The CDR3 DNA reads TGTGCCAGCAGCGTAGGACAGGCGGCTGGTAATGAAAAACTGTTTTTT.

This clone was detected only a few times. The chain has TRBV5-6 and TRBJ2-7; TRBD1 aligns across 9 bases. CDR1 SGHDT and CDR2 YYEEEE come from the germline V gene. J lost 4 bases, V lost 2 bases, and 7 bases had no gene match. The CDR3 length is 15 residues. CDR3 in amino acids: CASSFYGTGMYEQYF. The CDR3 DNA follows: TGTGCCAGCAGCTTTTATGGGACAGGGATGTACGAGCAGTACTTC.

This chain uses TRBV7-3 with TRBJ2-3, with TRBD2 matching over 9 bases. V lost 4 bases and J lost 9; bases outside the gene matches: 8. Germline values: CDR1 SGHTA, CDR2 FQGTGA. The CDR3 is 14 amino acids. CDR3 DNA sequence: TGTGCCAGCAGCTCCGGGACTAGCCCGCCCACGCAGTATTTT. Translating gives CASSSGTSPPTQYF.

The V and J genes are TRBV6-5 and TRBJ1-2, with D possibly TRBD1 on 5 matching bases. V lost 5 bases and J lost 3, with 10 bases in between. The CDR3 length is 13 residues. Germline lookup yields CDR1 MNHEY and CDR2 SVGAGI. The CDR3 region has the DNA TGTGCCAGCAGTCACGGGGGGGACTATGGCTACACCTTC. Protein sequence: CASSHGGDYGYTF.

The chain links TRBV3-1 (or the pseudogene TRBV3-2) to TRBJ1-5, with TRBD1 matching over 7 bases. This CDR3 region has 14 residues. Germline trimming cut 4 bases from V and 7 bases from J; bases unmatched to any gene: 7. Germline V CDR1 and CDR2: LGHDT, YNNKEL (reference sequence). The CDR3 DNA is TGTGCCAGCAGCCTCCAGGGGGTGGGCCAGCCCCAGCATTTT. Encoded protein: CASSLQGVGQPQHF.

V is TRBV6-5 and J is TRBJ2-7; 12 positions match TRBD2. Germline V lookup: CDR1 MNHEY, CDR2 SVGAGI. The CDR3 covers 15 residues. V lost 2 bases, J lost 3 bases, and 2 bases stayed unmatched. This CDR3 reads CASSYQGLAGYEQYF. The CDR3 DNA reads TGTGCCAGCAGTTACCAGGGACTAGCGGGCTACGAGCAGTACTTC.

V gene TRBV7-9 combines with J gene TRBJ2-2; D perhaps matches TRBD1 (7 bases). Per germline, CDR1 SEHNR and CDR2 FQNEAQ (reference sequence). The CDR3 has 15 amino acids. The germline V and J ends were trimmed by 5 bases and 4 bases, with 14 bases remaining between them. CDR3 sequence reads: CASSAQGGGTGELFF. DNA for the CDR3: TGTGCCAGCAGCGCTCAGGGGGGAGGCACCGGGGAGCTGTTTTTT. The full variable domain, rest sourced from reference TRBV7-9 and TRBJ2-2, is DTGVSQNPRHKITKRGQNVTFRCDPISEHNRLYWYRQTLGQGPEFLTYFQNEAQLEKSRLLSDRFSAERPKGSFSTLEIQRTEQGDSAMYLCASSAQGGGTGELFFGEGSRLTVL.

The J gene is TRBJ2-7, the V gene TRBV27, with D possibly matching TRBD2 (6 bases). V gave up 5 bases and J gave up 7 bases, with 12 bases separating them. The CDR3 contains 12 residues. Germline V CDR1 and CDR2: MNHEY, SMNVEV (reference sequence). CDR3 in DNA: TGTGCCAGCAGTATAGGAGGGCGGGAGCAGTACTTC. Translating it yields CASSIGGREQYF.